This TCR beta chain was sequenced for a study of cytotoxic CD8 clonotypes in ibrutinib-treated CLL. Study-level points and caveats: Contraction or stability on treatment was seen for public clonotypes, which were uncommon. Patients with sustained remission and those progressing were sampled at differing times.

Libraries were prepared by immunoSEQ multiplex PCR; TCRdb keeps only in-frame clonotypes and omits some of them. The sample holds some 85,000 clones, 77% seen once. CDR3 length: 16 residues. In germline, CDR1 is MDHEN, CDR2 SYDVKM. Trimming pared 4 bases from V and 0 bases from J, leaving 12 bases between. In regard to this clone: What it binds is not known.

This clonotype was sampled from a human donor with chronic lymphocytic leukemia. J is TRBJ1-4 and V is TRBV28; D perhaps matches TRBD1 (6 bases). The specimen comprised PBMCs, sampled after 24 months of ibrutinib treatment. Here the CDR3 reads CASSYEGVTTNEKLFF. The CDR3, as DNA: TGTGCCAGCAGTTATGAGGGGGTTACAACTAATGAAAAACTGTTTTTT.